The T cell receptor (beta chain) under discussion was sequenced for a study of blood T cell repertoires in COVID-19 (dated by TCRdb to 2020 to 2022). The study in broad terms: Samples from collaborators originated in the United States, Italy and Spain and spanned both the acute and convalescent phases of COVID-19. HLA class I and class II types, where available, came from metadata supplied by the sample provider rather than from assay-based typing. Samples came from the ongoing ImmuneRACE study (first 160 participants) plus 1,254 subjects from 6 global collaborators. The material from the prospective study consisted of cDNA or gDNA derived from T cells, B-cell-depleted T cells, or PBMCs. A freely available public database, intended as a resource for researchers studying the immune response to SARS-CoV-2, is where the repertoires were released. A de-identified subject ID, COVID-19 status, age in years and sex were almost always included in the sample metadata. Deeply sampled blood TCRbeta repertoires from subjects exposed to, actively infected with, or recovered from COVID-19 were included in the dataset.

What the work shows at the level of the full study, not this receptor alone: The amount of clinical and demographic metadata varied by source and participant and was provided uncurated.

V lost 8 bases and J lost 5 bases; the stretch between them is 15 bases long. The CDR3 holds 13 amino acids from the cysteine to the phenylalanine. CDR3 DNA only is kept here, 39 bases in frame from base 1. The germline V gene provides CDR1 SNHLY and CDR2 FYNNEI. On this clone itself: The target of this receptor is not known. Base qualities are not at hand, and no much larger clone is one base apart.

TCRbeta CDR3 regions were amplified from genomic DNA by means of the immunoSEQ Assay, a bias-controlled multiplex PCR. The paper's processing steps were these. The number of nucleated cells in each sample was estimated from the amplification of reference gene primers within the assay. Sequence reads were collapsed and filtered to measure the absolute abundance of every unique TCRbeta CDR3 rearrangement. For each sample, productive Simpson clonality was calculated as the square root of Simpson's diversity index over productive rearrangements. TCRdb's version of the immuneACCESS table is confined to in-frame rearrangements and falls short of the full clone set. An unresolved V gene accounts for under half of the shortfall where checked; the remainder is of unknown origin. The V and J calls and clone size come from that table; D and trimming were worked out from the DNA. In this sample the table shows roughly 70,000 clones, 91% of which occur a single time. The top ten clonotypes cover approximately 4.8% of the sample.

Whole blood was collected in K2EDTA tubes by collaborating institutions according to the institutions' own protocols. For TCRbeta analysis, collaborators shipped samples in one of three forms: frozen whole blood, isolated PBMCs, or DNA extracted from either of those sample types. The specimen sequenced was peripheral blood. This chain joins TRBV2 to TRBJ2-5; a tentative D match to TRBD2 spans 6 bases. The TCR originated in a woman aged 55-75 years with active COVID-19. The CDR3 region has the sequence CASVQEGRETQYF. The DNA sequence reads TGTGCCAGCGTCCAGGAGGGGAGGGAGACCCAGTACTTC.